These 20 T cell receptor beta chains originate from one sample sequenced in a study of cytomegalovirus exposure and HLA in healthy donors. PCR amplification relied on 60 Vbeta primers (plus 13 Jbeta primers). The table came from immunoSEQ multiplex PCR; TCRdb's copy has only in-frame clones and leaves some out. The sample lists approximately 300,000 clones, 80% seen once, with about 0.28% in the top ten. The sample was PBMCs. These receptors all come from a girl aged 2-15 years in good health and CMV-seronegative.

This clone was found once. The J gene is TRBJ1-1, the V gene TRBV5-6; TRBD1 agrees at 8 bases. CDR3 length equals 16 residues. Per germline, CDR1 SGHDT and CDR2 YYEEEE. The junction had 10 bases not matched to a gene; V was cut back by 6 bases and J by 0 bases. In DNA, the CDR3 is TGTGCCAGCAATTCACAGGGGGAAGAGGTGAACACTGAAGCTTTCTTT. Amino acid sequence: CASNSQGEEVNTEAFF.

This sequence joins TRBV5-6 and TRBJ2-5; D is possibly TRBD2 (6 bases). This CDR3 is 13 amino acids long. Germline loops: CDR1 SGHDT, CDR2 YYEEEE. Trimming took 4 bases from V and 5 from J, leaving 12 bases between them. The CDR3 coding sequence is TGTGCCAGCAGCCCCGGGGGTCGGGAGACCCAGTACTTC. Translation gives CASSPGGRETQYF.

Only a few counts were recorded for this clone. The CDR3 sequence is CASSSQREGLVNEQFF. The CDR3 DNA reads TGTGCCAGCAGCTCCCAGCGGGAGGGGCTTGTCAATGAGCAGTTCTTC. This sequence joins TRBV11-2 and TRBJ2-1; TRBD2 matches at 10 bases. V was clipped by 4 bases and J by 6 bases; unmatched bases: 9. The germline gives CDR1 SGHAT, CDR2 FQNNGV. The length of the CDR3 is 16 residues.

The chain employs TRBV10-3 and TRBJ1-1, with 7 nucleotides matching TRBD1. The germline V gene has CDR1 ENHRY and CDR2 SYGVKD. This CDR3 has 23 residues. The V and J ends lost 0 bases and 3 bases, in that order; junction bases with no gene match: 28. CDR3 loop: CAISESTGLQGTRDLFWDTEAFF. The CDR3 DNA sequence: TGTGCCATCAGTGAGTCGACGGGTTTACAGGGGACCCGGGATCTTTTTTGGGACACTGAAGCTTTCTTT.

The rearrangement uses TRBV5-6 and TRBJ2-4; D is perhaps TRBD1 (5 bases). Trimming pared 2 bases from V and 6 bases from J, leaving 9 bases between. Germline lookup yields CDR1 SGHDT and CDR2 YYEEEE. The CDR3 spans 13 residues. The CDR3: CASSFDSPNIQYF. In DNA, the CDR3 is TGTGCCAGCAGCTTCGACAGCCCAAACATTCAGTACTTC.

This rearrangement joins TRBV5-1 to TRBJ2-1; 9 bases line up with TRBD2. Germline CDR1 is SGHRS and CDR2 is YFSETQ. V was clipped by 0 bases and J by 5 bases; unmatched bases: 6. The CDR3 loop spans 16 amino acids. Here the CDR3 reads CASSLVAGGPNNEQFF. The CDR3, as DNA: TGCGCCAGCAGCTTGGTTGCGGGAGGGCCAAACAATGAGCAGTTCTTC.

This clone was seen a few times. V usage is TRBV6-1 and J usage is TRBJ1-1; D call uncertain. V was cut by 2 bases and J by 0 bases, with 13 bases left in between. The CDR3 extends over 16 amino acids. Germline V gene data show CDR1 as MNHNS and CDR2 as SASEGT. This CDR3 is CASSERGRQMNTEAFF. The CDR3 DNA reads TGTGCCAGCAGTGAAAGAGGTAGGCAGATGAACACTGAAGCTTTCTTT.

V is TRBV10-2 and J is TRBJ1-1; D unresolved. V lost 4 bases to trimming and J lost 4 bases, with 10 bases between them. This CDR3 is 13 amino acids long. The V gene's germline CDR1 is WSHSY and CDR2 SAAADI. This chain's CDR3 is CASSAPGITEAFF. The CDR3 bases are TGCGCCAGCAGTGCCCCCGGGATCACTGAAGCTTTCTTT.

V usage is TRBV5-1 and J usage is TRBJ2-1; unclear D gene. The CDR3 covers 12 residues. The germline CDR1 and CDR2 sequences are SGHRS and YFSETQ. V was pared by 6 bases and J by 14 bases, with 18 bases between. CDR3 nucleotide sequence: TGCGCCAGCAAGGAGACGTGGTCGACTGAGTTCTTC. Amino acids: CASKETWSTEFF.

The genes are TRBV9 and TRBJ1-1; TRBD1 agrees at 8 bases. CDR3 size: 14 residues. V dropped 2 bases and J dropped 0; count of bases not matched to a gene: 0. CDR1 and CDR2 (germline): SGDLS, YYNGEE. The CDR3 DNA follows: TGTGCCAGCAGCGTCAGGGGGCTGAACACTGAAGCTTTCTTT. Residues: CASSVRGLNTEAFF.

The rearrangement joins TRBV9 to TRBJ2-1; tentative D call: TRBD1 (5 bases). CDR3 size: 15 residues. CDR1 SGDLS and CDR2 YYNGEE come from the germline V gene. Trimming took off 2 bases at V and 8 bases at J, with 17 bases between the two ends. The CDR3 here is CASSVQGWAEDEQFF. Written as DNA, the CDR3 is TGTGCCAGCAGCGTCCAGGGATGGGCAGAGGATGAGCAGTTCTTC.

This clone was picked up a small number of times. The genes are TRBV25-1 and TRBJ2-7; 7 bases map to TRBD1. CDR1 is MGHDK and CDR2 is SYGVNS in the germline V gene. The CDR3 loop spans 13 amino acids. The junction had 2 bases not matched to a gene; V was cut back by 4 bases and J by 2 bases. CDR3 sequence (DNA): TGTGCCAGCAGTGTTCAGGGGGCCTACGAGCAGTACTTC. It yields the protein CASSVQGAYEQYF.

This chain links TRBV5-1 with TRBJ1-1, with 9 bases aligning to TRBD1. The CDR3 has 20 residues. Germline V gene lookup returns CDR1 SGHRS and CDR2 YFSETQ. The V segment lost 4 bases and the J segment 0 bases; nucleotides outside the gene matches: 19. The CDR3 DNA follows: TGCGCCAGCAGCGCGCCGGGACAGGGTATAGGGGGACCCATGAACACTGAAGCTTTCTTT. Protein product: CASSAPGQGIGGPMNTEAFF.

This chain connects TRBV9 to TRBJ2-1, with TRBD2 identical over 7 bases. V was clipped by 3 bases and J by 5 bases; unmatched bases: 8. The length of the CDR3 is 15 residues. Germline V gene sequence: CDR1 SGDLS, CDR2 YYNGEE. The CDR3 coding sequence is TGTGCCAGCAGCGGTCCTAGCGGACCGAACAATGAGCAGTTCTTC. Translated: CASSGPSGPNNEQFF. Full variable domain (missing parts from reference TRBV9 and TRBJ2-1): DSGVTQTPKHLITATGQRVTLRCSPRSGDLSVYWYQQSLDQGLQFLIQYYNGEERAKGNILERFSAQQFPDLHSELNLSSLELGDSALYFCASSGPSGPNNEQFFGPGTRLTVL.

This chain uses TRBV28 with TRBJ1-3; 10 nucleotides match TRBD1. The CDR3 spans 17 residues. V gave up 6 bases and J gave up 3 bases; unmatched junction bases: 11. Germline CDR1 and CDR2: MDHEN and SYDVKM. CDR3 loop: CASSPGTGVILGNTIYF. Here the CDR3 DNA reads TGTGCCAGCAGCCCCGGGACAGGGGTAATTCTTGGAAACACCATATATTTT.

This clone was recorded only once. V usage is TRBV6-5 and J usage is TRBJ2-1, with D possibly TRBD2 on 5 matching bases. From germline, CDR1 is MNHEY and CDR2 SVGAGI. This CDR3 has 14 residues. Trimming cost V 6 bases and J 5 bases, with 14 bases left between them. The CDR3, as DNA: TGTGCCAGCAGACTACAGAGGGTAAACAATGAGCAGTTCTTC. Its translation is CASRLQRVNNEQFF.

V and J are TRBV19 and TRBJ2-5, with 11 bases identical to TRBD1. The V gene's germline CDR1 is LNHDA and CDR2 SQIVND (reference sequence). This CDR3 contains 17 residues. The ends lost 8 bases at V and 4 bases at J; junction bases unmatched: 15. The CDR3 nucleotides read TGTGCCAGTGGCGAGTTTACAGGGACAGGGGGGCGAGAGACCCAGTACTTC. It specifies CASGEFTGTGGRETQYF.

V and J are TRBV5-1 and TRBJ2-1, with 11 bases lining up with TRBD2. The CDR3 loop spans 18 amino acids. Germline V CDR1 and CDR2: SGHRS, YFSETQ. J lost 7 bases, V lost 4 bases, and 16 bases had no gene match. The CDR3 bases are TGCGCCAGCAGCCCCGGGACTAGCGGCCTTATAGTCGTTAATGAGCAGTTCTTC. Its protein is CASSPGTSGLIVVNEQFF.

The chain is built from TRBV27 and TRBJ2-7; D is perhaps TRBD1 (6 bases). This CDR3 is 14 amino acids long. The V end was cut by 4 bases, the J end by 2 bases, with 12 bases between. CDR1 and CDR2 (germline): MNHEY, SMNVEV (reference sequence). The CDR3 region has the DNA TGTGCCAGCAGTTCGCCGGGACATGCCTACGAGCAGTACTTC. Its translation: CASSSPGHAYEQYF.

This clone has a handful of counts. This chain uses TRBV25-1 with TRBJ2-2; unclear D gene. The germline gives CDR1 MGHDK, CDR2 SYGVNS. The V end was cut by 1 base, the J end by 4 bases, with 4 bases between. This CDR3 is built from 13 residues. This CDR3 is CASSESVTGELFF. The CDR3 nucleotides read TGTGCCAGCAGTGAATCCGTCACCGGGGAGCTGTTTTTT.